Each of the 18 T cell receptor beta chains below was sequenced from the same sample in a study of T cells after posttransplantation cyclophosphamide. Clones were read by immunoSEQ multiplex PCR, and TCRdb kept only the in-frame ones, dropping some. The sample yields 30,000 or so clones, without any singletons. Sequencing input: PBMCs. All receptors derive from a woman younger than 45 in good health and a related stem cell transplant donor.

This clone was seen many times. The V and J genes are TRBV5-6 and TRBJ2-1, with unresolved D. The CDR3 totals 13 residues. V lost 1 base and J 9 bases, leaving 11 bases between the germline ends. Germline loops: CDR1 SGHDT, CDR2 YYEEEE. The CDR3 region has the DNA TGTGCCAGCAGCTTGAACTTTCACGGTGAGCAGTTCTTC. Protein sequence: CASSLNFHGEQFF.

This clone was found many times. This chain joins TRBV9 and TRBJ2-4, with D unclear. Trimming took 5 bases from V and 8 from J, leaving 8 bases between them. CDR3 length: 11 amino acids. Germline CDR1 reads SGDLS; CDR2 reads YYNGEE. The chain's CDR3 is CASSDRDIQYF. CDR3 nucleotides: TGTGCCAGCAGTGATAGAGACATTCAGTACTTC.

This clone was recorded many times. The genes are TRBV2 and TRBJ1-2; a possible D gene is TRBD1 (6 bases). Between the trimmed V and J ends, which lost 6 bases and 8 bases, there was a span of 16 bases. The CDR3 is 13 amino acids. Germline CDR1 reads SNHLY; CDR2 reads FYNNEI. The CDR3: CASRTGPLGGYTF. CDR3 in DNA: TGTGCCAGCAGAACAGGGCCACTTGGGGGCTACACCTTC.

This clone was observed at least ten times. V and J are TRBV6-5 and TRBJ2-1, with D perhaps matching TRBD2 (6 bases). The length of the CDR3 is 15 residues. CDR1 MNHEY and CDR2 SVGAGI come from the germline V gene. The V gene lost 5 bases and the J gene lost 5 bases, with 16 bases spanning the gap. This chain's CDR3 is CASSPGVSKHNEQFF. Here the CDR3 DNA reads TGTGCCAGCAGTCCGGGGGTTTCCAAACACAATGAGCAGTTCTTC.

This clone was observed at least ten times. This chain connects TRBV5-4 to TRBJ2-1; 13 nucleotides line up with TRBD2. This CDR3 is built from 14 residues. V lost 4 bases and J lost 6; bases outside the gene matches: 1. CDR1 is SGHNT and CDR2 is YYREEE in the germline V gene (reference sequence). The CDR3 region has the DNA TGTGCCAGCAGCAGGACTAGCGGGGGCAATGAGCAGTTCTTC. This translates into CASSRTSGGNEQFF. The full variable domain, its missing parts supplied by reference TRBV5-4 and TRBJ2-1, is ETGVTQSPTHLIKTRGQQVTLRCSSQSGHNTVSWYQQALGQGPQFIFQYYREEENGRGNFPPRFSGLQFPNYSSELNVNALELDDSALYLCASSRTSGGNEQFFGPGTRLTVL.

This clone was found many times. The DNA of the CDR3 is TGTGCCAGTAGCGCGGGGTCGGCTAACTATGGCTACACCTTC. It specifies CASSAGSANYGYTF. This chain connects TRBV19 to TRBJ1-2; D gene unclear. Germline CDR1 LNHDA, CDR2 SQIVND (reference sequence). V was shortened by 6 bases and J by 0 bases, with 11 bases between the two germline ends. The CDR3 is made up of 14 amino acids.

This clone has more than one count but fewer than ten. The V call is TRBV4-2, the J call TRBJ2-3, with D tentatively TRBD1 (6 bases). This CDR3 is built from 15 residues. Germline CDR1 and CDR2: LGHNA and YNFKEQ. V was clipped by 3 bases and J by 2 bases, with 12 bases between them. Written as DNA, the CDR3 is TGTGCCAGCAGCCAGCAACAGGGCTACACAGATACGCAGTATTTT. Amino acid sequence: CASSQQQGYTDTQYF.

The table lists this clone with many counts. The chain carries TRBV5-1 and TRBJ2-7; maybe TRBD1 (6 bases). The CDR3 spans 14 residues. V gave up 3 bases and J gave up 7 bases, with 17 bases separating them. From germline, CDR1 is SGHRS and CDR2 YFSETQ. In nucleotides, the CDR3 is TGCGCCAGCAGCTCCTCGGGACAACACAGAGAGCAGTACTTC. Translation: CASSSSGQHREQYF. Combining the CDR3 with reference TRBV5-1 and TRBJ2-7 gives the whole variable domain KAGVTQTPRYLIKTRGQQVTLSCSPISGHRSVSWYQQTPGQGLQFLFEYFSETQRNKGNFPGRFSGRQFSNSRSEMNVSTLELGDSALYLCASSSSGQHREQYFGPGTRLTVT.

The chain joins TRBV15 to TRBJ2-4; 7 bases line up with TRBD1. Germline-derived CDR1 and CDR2 are LNHNV and YYDKDF (reference sequence). The CDR3 has 16 residues. V dropped 1 base and J dropped 0; count of bases not matched to a gene: 3. The CDR3 sequence: CATSRGTGEAKNIQYF. The CDR3 DNA reads as TGTGCCACCAGCAGAGGAACAGGGGAAGCCAAAAACATTCAGTACTTC.

This clone came up a few times. The chain carries TRBV30 and TRBJ2-5; maybe TRBD1 (6 bases). Trimming pared 0 bases from V and 6 bases from J, leaving 8 bases between. The CDR3 extends over 12 amino acids. The germline CDR1 and CDR2 sequences are GTSNPN and SVGIG (reference sequence). The CDR3 region is CAWSVGHKTQYF. CDR3 coding DNA: TGTGCCTGGAGTGTGGGACATAAGACCCAGTACTTC.

At least ten counts were recorded for this clone. J is TRBJ2-3 and V is TRBV6-2 or TRBV6-3; D gene ambiguous. Between the trimmed V and J ends, which lost 2 bases and 2 bases, there was a span of 2 bases. The CDR3 has 12 amino acids. From germline, CDR1 is MNHEY and CDR2 SVGEGT. Written as DNA, the CDR3 is TGTGCCAGCAGTTACCTCACAGATACGCAGTATTTT. Translating gives CASSYLTDTQYF.

This clone came up many times. CDR3 in amino acids: CASSLGAQGIETQYF. CDR3 DNA sequence: TGTGCCAGCAGCTTGGGGGCGCAGGGCATAGAGACCCAGTACTTC. The V and J genes are TRBV7-7 and TRBJ2-5; the D gene is possibly TRBD1 (6 bases). This CDR3 has 15 amino acids. Germline CDR1 is SSHAT and CDR2 is FNYEAQ (reference sequence). V was pared by 3 bases and J by 4 bases, with 15 bases between.

This clone showed up many times. The CDR3, as DNA: TGTGCCAGCAGATTGAGGGGGTCGATCTACGAGCAGTACTTC. It specifies CASRLRGSIYEQYF. This chain joins TRBV28 and TRBJ2-7; maybe TRBD1 (6 bases). Trimming left V 6 bases short and J 3 bases short, with 15 bases between. The CDR3 loop spans 14 amino acids. Germline V gene lookup returns CDR1 MDHEN and CDR2 SYDVKM.

The CDR3 nucleotides read TGTGCCAGCAGTGAAGATGGCGGGGGGCCCCTAGGTACGCAGTATTTT. Translation: CASSEDGGGPLGTQYF. The V gene is TRBV6-1, the J gene TRBJ2-3; TRBD2 aligns across 8 bases. Germline trimming cut 1 base from V and 8 bases from J; bases unmatched to any gene: 11. Germline-derived CDR1 and CDR2 are MNHNS and SASEGT. This CDR3 has 16 residues.

This clone has a count of ten or more. This chain joins TRBV6-2 or TRBV6-3 and TRBJ1-6; no reliable D call. V lost 5 bases and J 10 bases, leaving 21 bases between the germline ends. CDR1 and CDR2 (germline): MNHEY, SVGEGT. The CDR3 contains 16 residues. The CDR3 region has the DNA TGTGCCAGCAGTCAAGGACCGGCCAAAAGCGGATCACCCCTCCACTTT. Amino acids: CASSQGPAKSGSPLHF.

This clone was recorded many times. The chain carries TRBV6-6 and TRBJ2-1, with 10 nucleotides matching TRBD2. Germline V lookup: CDR1 MNHNY, CDR2 SVGAGI (reference sequence). The CDR3 is 13 amino acids. DNA of the CDR3: TGTGCTCTCGGGAGCGGGGGGGCCAATGAGCAGTTCTTC. Protein sequence: CALGSGGANEQFF.

This clone was detected many times. V and J are TRBV12-3 or TRBV12-4 and TRBJ1-1, with 9 bases that match TRBD1. The CDR3 is made up of 14 amino acids. Trimming cost V 6 bases and J 5 bases; bases outside gene matches: 7. CDR3 loop: CASRGTGRRTEAFF. Here the CDR3 DNA reads TGTGCCAGCAGGGGGACAGGGAGAAGGACTGAAGCTTTCTTT.

The rearrangement joins TRBV27 to TRBJ1-2; TRBD1 matches 9 bases. The CDR3 is 14 amino acids. The V and J ends lost 1 base and 8 bases, in that order; junction bases with no gene match: 5. Germline CDR1 MNHEY, CDR2 SMNVEV (reference sequence). The CDR3 DNA reads as TGTGCCAGCAGTTTATTGGGACAGGGCGGAGGCTACACCTTC. The encoded protein is CASSLLGQGGGYTF.